Included here is one TCR beta chain sequence, with context. The data were obtained in a study of T-cell memory formation after mild COVID-19. Per germline, CDR1 SGHTA and CDR2 FQGNSA. There are 14 residues in the CDR3. Trimming pared 5 bases from V and 2 bases from J, leaving 13 bases between. TCRdb recomputed calls from the 5' RACE reads with MiXCR, one row per CDR3 protein. Seen here are fewer than 300,000 distinct CDR3 sequences, around 17% observed once, and the top ten hold approximately 22%. Sequenced: PBMCs or a T cell subset sorted from them (not recorded which). The V gene is TRBV7-2, the J gene TRBJ2-7; D not resolved. The source is a young man who had mild COVID-19 (a few samples of this study predate the infection). Cell type and time point are not known. The CDR3 sequence: CASSRPTGPYEQYF. In nucleotides, the CDR3 is TGTGCCAGCAGCCGCCCGACGGGTCCCTACGAGCAGTACTTC.